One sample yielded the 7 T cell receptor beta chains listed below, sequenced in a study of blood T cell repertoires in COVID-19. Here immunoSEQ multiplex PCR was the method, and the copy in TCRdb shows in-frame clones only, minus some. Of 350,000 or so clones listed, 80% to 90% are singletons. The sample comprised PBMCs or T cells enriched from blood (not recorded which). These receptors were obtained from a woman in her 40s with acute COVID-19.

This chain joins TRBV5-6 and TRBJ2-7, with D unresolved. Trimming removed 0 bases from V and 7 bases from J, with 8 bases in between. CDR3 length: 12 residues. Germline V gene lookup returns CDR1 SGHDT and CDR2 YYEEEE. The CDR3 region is CASSLVPSEQYF. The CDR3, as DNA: TGTGCCAGCAGCTTGGTCCCGTCGGAGCAGTACTTC.

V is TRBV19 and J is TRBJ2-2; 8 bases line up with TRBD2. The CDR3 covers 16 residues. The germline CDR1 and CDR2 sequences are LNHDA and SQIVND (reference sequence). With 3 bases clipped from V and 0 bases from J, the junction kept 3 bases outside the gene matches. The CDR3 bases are TGTGCCAGTAGTATCCAGGGACTAGCGAACACCGGGGAGCTGTTTTTT. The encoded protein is CASSIQGLANTGELFF.

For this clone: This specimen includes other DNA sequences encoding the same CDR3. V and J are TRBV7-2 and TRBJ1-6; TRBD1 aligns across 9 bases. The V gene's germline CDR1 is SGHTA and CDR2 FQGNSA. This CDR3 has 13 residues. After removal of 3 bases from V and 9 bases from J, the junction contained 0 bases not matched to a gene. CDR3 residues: CASSLDRGSPLHF. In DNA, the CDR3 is TGTGCCAGCAGCTTGGACAGGGGTTCACCCCTCCACTTT.

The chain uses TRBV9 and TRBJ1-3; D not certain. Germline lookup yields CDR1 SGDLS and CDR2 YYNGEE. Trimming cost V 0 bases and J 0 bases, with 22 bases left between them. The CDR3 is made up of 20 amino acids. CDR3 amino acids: CASSVAGSGSPFSSGNTIYF. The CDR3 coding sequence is TGTGCCAGCAGCGTAGCCGGAAGCGGCAGCCCATTTTCCTCTGGAAACACCATATATTTT.

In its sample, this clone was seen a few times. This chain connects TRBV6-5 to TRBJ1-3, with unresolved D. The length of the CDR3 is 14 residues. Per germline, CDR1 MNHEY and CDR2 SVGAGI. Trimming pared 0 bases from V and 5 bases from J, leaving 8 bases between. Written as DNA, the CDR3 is TGTGCCAGCAGTTACTCCGATGAGAGAAACACCATATATTTT. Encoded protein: CASSYSDERNTIYF.

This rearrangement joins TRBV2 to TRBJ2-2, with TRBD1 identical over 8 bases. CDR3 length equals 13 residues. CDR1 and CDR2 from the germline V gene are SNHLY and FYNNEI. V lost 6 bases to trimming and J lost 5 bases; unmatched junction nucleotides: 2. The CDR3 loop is CASRQGETGELFF. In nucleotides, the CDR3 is TGTGCCAGCAGACAGGGGGAGACCGGGGAGCTGTTTTTT.

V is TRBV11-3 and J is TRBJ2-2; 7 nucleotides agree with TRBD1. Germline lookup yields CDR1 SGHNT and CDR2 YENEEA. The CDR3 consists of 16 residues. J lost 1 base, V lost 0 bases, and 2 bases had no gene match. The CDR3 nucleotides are TGTGCCAGCAGCTTAGAGGGACAGAAGAACACCGGGGAGCTGTTTTTT. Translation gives CASSLEGQKNTGELFF.